This entry lists 11 T cell receptor beta chains sequenced from one sample in a study of metastatic and nonmetastatic thyroid tumors. TCRdb re-called the PCR reads with MiXCR. In the table there are roughly 71,000 clones, less than 20% of which are singletons. Nobody among the patients had been given any treatment before thyroid surgery. The sequencing sample was made of blood. The receptors were sampled from a female donor with papillary thyroid cancer or a benign thyroid nodule (not recorded which). Some clones in this sample may be carry-over from other donors' samples.

This clone was counted many times. The rearrangement joins TRBV19 to TRBJ2-4; 7 bases agree with TRBD2. The germline V gene has CDR1 LNHDA and CDR2 SQIVND (reference sequence). This CDR3 comprises 20 residues. V was pared by 0 bases and J by 2 bases, with 16 bases of the junction left unmatched. CDR3 sequence (DNA): TGTGCCAGTAGTATAGATCTTTTGTCTGGCCGGGAGGTAACCAAAAACATTCAGTACTTC. Its protein product is CASSIDLLSGREVTKNIQYF.

The table lists this clone with many counts. V usage is TRBV18 and J usage is TRBJ2-5, with no clear D. The CDR3 contains 12 residues. Per germline, CDR1 KGHSH and CDR2 LQKENI. Deletions cut 2 bases from V and 4 bases from J, with 5 bases between. For the CDR3, the DNA is TGTGCCAGCTCACCATCGGTAGAGACCCAGTACTTC. Translating it yields CASSPSVETQYF.

This clone was seen repeatedly, ten times or more. Within the sample, other DNA sequences also encode this same CDR3. For the CDR3, the DNA is TGTGCCAGCAGCCAAGGGGGTTTGGGCACTGAAGCTTTCTTT. It is translated as CASSQGGLGTEAFF. This chain links TRBV14 with TRBJ1-1; D is uncertain. There are 14 residues in the CDR3. Germline V CDR1 and CDR2: SGHDN, FVKESK. V shed 1 base and J shed 4 bases, with 10 bases lying between them.

This clone occurred many times. The chain recombines TRBV6-6 with TRBJ2-1; no definite D call. The CDR3 contains 11 residues. V lost 1 base to trimming and J lost 9 bases, with 4 bases between them. Germline V gives CDR1 MNHNY, CDR2 SVGAGI (reference sequence). CDR3 amino acids: CASSYFGEQFF. In nucleotides, the CDR3 is TGTGCCAGCAGTTACTTCGGTGAGCAGTTCTTC.

This clone was detected ten times or more. The chain joins TRBV24-1 to TRBJ2-7; D uncertain. The CDR3 covers 14 residues. Trimming stripped 7 bases from V and 6 bases from J, with 18 bases between. Germline V gene sequence: CDR1 KGHDR, CDR2 SFDVKD. CDR3 nucleotide sequence: TGTGCCACCAGCCATCCCGGGCCTACCGCCGAGCAGTACTTC. Protein: CATSHPGPTAEQYF.

This chain links TRBV29-1 with TRBJ2-2, with 9 bases matching TRBD1. The CDR3 has 13 residues. Trimming removed 5 bases from V and 5 bases from J; junction bases left unmatched: 3. From germline, CDR1 is SQVTM and CDR2 ANQGSEA. This chain's CDR3 is CSVSTGGTGELFF. CDR3 in DNA: TGCAGCGTTTCGACAGGGGGGACCGGGGAGCTGTTTTTT.

In its sample, this clone was seen many times. The chain has TRBV30 and TRBJ2-3, with 9 positions matching TRBD2. The V and J ends lost 0 bases and 14 bases, in that order; junction bases with no gene match: 9. From germline, CDR1 is GTSNPN and CDR2 SVGIG (reference sequence). The CDR3 spans 13 residues. CDR3 sequence (DNA): TGTGCCTGGAGTGTGACTAGCGGAGTACTGCTGTATTTT. Protein product: CAWSVTSGVLLYF.

This rearrangement joins TRBV7-6 to TRBJ2-7; D is unresolved. V was clipped by 4 bases and J by 3 bases, with 16 bases between them. CDR3 length: 15 amino acids. Germline CDR1 and CDR2: SGHVS and FNYEAQ. The CDR3 protein is CASSSEDRPIYEQYF. CDR3 DNA sequence: TGTGCCAGCAGCTCCGAGGATCGGCCCATCTACGAGCAGTACTTC.

Ten or more counts support this clone. Distinct nucleotide sequences in the sample also encode this CDR3. The chain has TRBV28 and TRBJ2-3; TRBD1 is a possible D gene (5 bases). V was pared by 3 bases and J by 1 base, with 11 bases between. The CDR3 is 15 amino acids. Germline assignment: CDR1 MDHEN and CDR2 SYDVKM. The CDR3 loop is CASSLSQTGTDTQYF. The CDR3 DNA reads TGTGCCAGCAGTTTGTCCCAGACAGGCACAGATACGCAGTATTTT.

This clone has a count of ten or more. V gene TRBV6-4 combines with J gene TRBJ2-2; tentative D call: TRBD2 (5 bases). Germline lookup yields CDR1 MRHNA and CDR2 SNTAGT. The CDR3 covers 16 residues. The V and J ends lost 5 bases and 0 bases respectively, with 13 bases between them. The CDR3 loop is CASSPAEAPNTGELFF. The CDR3 nucleotides read TGTGCCAGCAGTCCCGCGGAGGCCCCGAACACCGGGGAGCTGTTTTTT.

The rearrangement links TRBV20-1 to TRBJ1-2; 7 positions match TRBD1. J lost 2 bases, V lost 3 bases, and 3 bases had no gene match. The CDR3 consists of 13 residues. Germline V gene data show CDR1 as DFQATT and CDR2 as SNEGSKA (reference sequence). The CDR3 DNA sequence: TGCAGTGCTAGGGGACAGACCAACTATGGCTACACCTTC. Its protein is CSARGQTNYGYTF.